The next 20 T cell receptor beta chains were all read from a single sample in a study of T cell responses to AZD1222 COVID-19 vaccine. Produced via immunoSEQ multiplex PCR; TCRdb's table is partial and in-frame only. In the table there are about 96,000 clones, 75% to 90% of which are singletons. The sample here was peripheral blood, taken on day 0 of AZD1222 vaccination. Receptors originate from an adult in good health.

The chain has TRBV7-2 and TRBJ2-1; 12 bases align to TRBD2. V was pared by 4 bases and J by 9 bases, with 10 bases of the junction left unmatched. CDR1 is SGHTA and CDR2 is FQGNSA in the germline V gene. The CDR3 runs to 16 residues. CDR3 bases: TGTGCCAGCAGCTCCGGACTAGCGGGGCCTACCGGTGAGCAGTTCTTC. It codes for CASSSGLAGPTGEQFF.

The V gene is TRBV4-1, the J gene TRBJ2-1; TRBD2 matches at 11 bases. The CDR3 consists of 16 residues. V was clipped by 2 bases and J by 2 bases; unmatched bases: 2. The V gene's germline CDR1 is MGHRA and CDR2 YSYEKL. CDR3 DNA sequence: TGCGCCAGCAGCCAACCTAGCGGGAGGACCTACAATGAGCAGTTCTTC. Protein: CASSQPSGRTYNEQFF.

The chain is built from TRBV7-3 and TRBJ2-5; D is ambiguous. Trimming took 3 bases from V and 1 from J, leaving 9 bases between them. In germline, CDR1 is SGHTA, CDR2 FQGTGA. The CDR3 extends over 14 amino acids. DNA of the CDR3: TGTGCCAGCAGCTTCCAAGGGTCCCAAGAGACCCAGTACTTC. It is translated as CASSFQGSQETQYF.

The V and J genes are TRBV6-1 and TRBJ1-1, with D perhaps matching TRBD1 (5 bases). With 4 bases removed from V and 4 bases from J, the gap between germline ends came to 25 bases. Germline V gene data show CDR1 as MNHNS and CDR2 as SASEGT. CDR3 length: 18 amino acids. The CDR3: CASSGPDRGFVQTTEAFF. The CDR3, as DNA: TGTGCCAGCAGTGGCCCTGACAGAGGATTCGTCCAGACCACTGAAGCTTTCTTT.

This chain connects TRBV30 to TRBJ2-7, with 7 bases identical to TRBD1. The CDR3 contains 12 residues. From germline, CDR1 is GTSNPN and CDR2 SVGIG (reference sequence). The junction had 5 bases not matched to a gene; V was cut back by 5 bases and J by 4 bases. DNA of the CDR3: TGTGCCTGGGGGCAACAGGGGTACGAGCAGTACTTC. Amino acids: CAWGQQGYEQYF.

The chain carries TRBV15 and TRBJ2-1; no clear D. Trimming shortened V by 3 bases and J by 5 bases, and 14 bases separated the two germline ends. CDR3 length: 15 residues. Germline assignment: CDR1 LNHNV and CDR2 YYDKDF (reference sequence). The CDR3 bases are TGTGCCACCAGCAGGGAACCTATGAGTGACAATGAGCAGTTCTTC. It translates to CATSREPMSDNEQFF.

The rearrangement uses TRBV10-3 and TRBJ1-3; D is uncertain. The ends were cut back, 0 bases at V and 3 bases at J, with 9 bases in the middle. The germline V gene has CDR1 ENHRY and CDR2 SYGVKD. There are 15 residues in the CDR3. The CDR3 protein is CAISESWGDGNTIYF. CDR3 DNA sequence: TGTGCCATCAGTGAGTCGTGGGGAGATGGAAACACCATATATTTT.

The rearrangement links TRBV5-4 to TRBJ2-7, with D perhaps assigned TRBD1 or TRBD2 (5 bases each). Germline loops: CDR1 SGHNT, CDR2 YYREEE (reference sequence). The length of the CDR3 is 15 residues. The V end lost 0 bases, the J end lost 5 bases, and 15 bases lay between the germline ends. CDR3 in DNA: TGTGCCAGCAGCTTGGAGGGGAGCCCCTGGGACGAGCAGTACTTC. Protein product: CASSLEGSPWDEQYF.

This chain uses TRBV6-5 with TRBJ2-7; TRBD1 might be the D (5 bases). This CDR3 has 13 residues. V shed 7 bases and J shed 2 bases, with 12 bases lying between them. Germline V lookup: CDR1 MNHEY, CDR2 SVGAGI. This CDR3 is CASTRQSPYEQYF. DNA for the CDR3: TGTGCCAGCACCCGACAGAGTCCCTACGAGCAGTACTTC.

This clone appeared a few times. CDR3 bases: TGTGCCAGCAGCCCCCGGACTAGCGGTCCTCATTACGAGCAGTACTTC. This translates into CASSPRTSGPHYEQYF. This chain uses TRBV11-2 with TRBJ2-7; TRBD2 aligns across 10 bases. The CDR3 is made up of 16 amino acids. Per the germline V gene, CDR1 is SGHAT and CDR2 is FQNNGV. The junction had 11 bases not matched to a gene; V was cut back by 5 bases and J by 4 bases.

This chain uses TRBV7-9 with TRBJ1-1; 9 bases match TRBD1. Germline loops: CDR1 SEHNR, CDR2 FQNEAQ (reference sequence). The CDR3 extends over 16 amino acids. With 5 bases clipped from V and 1 base from J, the junction kept 8 bases outside the gene matches. The CDR3 spells CASSPAYRGPNTEAFF. The CDR3 nucleotides are TGTGCCAGCAGCCCCGCCTACAGGGGGCCGAACACTGAAGCTTTCTTT. The variable domain in full, completed from reference TRBV7-9 and TRBJ1-1, reads DTGVSQNPRHKITKRGQNVTFRCDPISEHNRLYWYRQTLGQGPEFLTYFQNEAQLEKSRLLSDRFSAERPKGSFSTLEIQRTEQGDSAMYLCASSPAYRGPNTEAFFGQGTRLTVV.

This clone appeared a single time. This sequence joins TRBV28 and TRBJ2-5, with D hard to call. Per the germline V gene, CDR1 is MDHEN and CDR2 is SYDVKM. The CDR3 is 11 residues long. V lost 5 bases to trimming and J lost 7 bases, with 8 bases between them. CDR3 in amino acids: CASSLLGTQYF. CDR3 bases: TGTGCCAGCAGTCTCCTGGGGACCCAGTACTTC.

The CDR3 region has the DNA TGTGCCAGTAGTCGCGGGGGAGGTGAAAAACTGTTTTTT. Protein: CASSRGGGEKLFF. The rearrangement joins TRBV19 to TRBJ1-4, with a tentative D call TRBD1 (5 bases). The germline V and J ends were trimmed by 5 bases and 7 bases, with 11 bases remaining between them. Germline V gives CDR1 LNHDA, CDR2 SQIVND (reference sequence). CDR3 length equals 13 residues.

The chain carries TRBV12-3 or TRBV12-4 and TRBJ1-6; 8 nucleotides agree with TRBD1. The ends lost 6 bases at V and 9 bases at J; junction bases unmatched: 4. The length of the CDR3 is 13 residues. CDR3 region: CASSTGGGSPLHF. The CDR3, as DNA: TGTGCCAGCAGCACAGGGGGTGGTTCACCCCTCCACTTT.

The gene calls are TRBV30 and TRBJ2-7; possibly TRBD2 for D (6 bases). V gave up 8 bases and J gave up 4 bases, with 15 bases separating them. The V gene's germline CDR1 is GTSNPN and CDR2 SVGIG (reference sequence). This CDR3 comprises 12 residues. The CDR3 sequence is CAGSGLLYEQYF. The CDR3 DNA reads as TGTGCCGGATCCGGACTATTATACGAGCAGTACTTC.

This chain connects TRBV10-3 to TRBJ1-3; D call uncertain. The length of the CDR3 is 14 residues. V lost 4 bases and J 2 bases, leaving 9 bases between the germline ends. In germline, CDR1 is ENHRY, CDR2 SYGVKD. In DNA, the CDR3 is TGTGCCATCAGTGGTCAGGTTACTGGAAACACCATATATTTT. Its protein product is CAISGQVTGNTIYF.

The CDR3 coding sequence is TGTGCCACCAGTGATACCTCCGGGACAGGACCTTATAGCAATCAGCCCCAGCATTTT. As protein: CATSDTSGTGPYSNQPQHF. The J gene is TRBJ1-5, the V gene TRBV24-1; 8 nucleotides agree with TRBD1. Germline trimming cut 3 bases from V and 0 bases from J; bases unmatched to any gene: 12. The germline V gene encodes CDR1 KGHDR and CDR2 SFDVKD. The CDR3 is 19 residues long.

The chain couples TRBV18 to TRBJ1-3; no clear D gene. CDR1 and CDR2 from the germline V gene are KGHSH and LQKENI. CDR3 length equals 15 residues. V was clipped by 2 bases and J by 0 bases, with 8 bases between them. This CDR3 is CASSPEHGSGNTIYF. The DNA for the CDR3 is TGTGCCAGCTCACCAGAACACGGCTCTGGAAACACCATATATTTT.

The chain recombines TRBV7-9 with TRBJ2-7; 9 nucleotides align to TRBD2. Germline V gives CDR1 SEHNR, CDR2 FQNEAQ (reference sequence). The CDR3 contains 15 residues. Trimming took 4 bases from V and 9 from J; bases not matched to a gene: 13. The CDR3 is CASSSLAGEIHVQYF. The CDR3 DNA reads TGTGCCAGCAGCTCCTTAGCGGGAGAAATTCATGTGCAGTACTTC. The full variable domain, in which reference TRBV7-9 and TRBJ2-7 provide the parts outside the CDR3, is DTGVSQNPRHKITKRGQNVTFRCDPISEHNRLYWYRQTLGQGPEFLTYFQNEAQLEKSRLLSDRFSAERPKGSFSTLEIQRTEQGDSAMYLCASSSLAGEIHVQYFGPGTRLTVT.

This chain connects TRBV3-1 (or the pseudogene TRBV3-2) to TRBJ2-1, with TRBD2 matching over 9 bases. The CDR3 is 15 residues long. CDR1 and CDR2 from the germline V gene are LGHDT and YNNKEL (reference sequence). Trimming took 3 bases from V and 6 from J; bases not matched to a gene: 6. As DNA, the CDR3 is TGTGCCAGCAGCCATAGGCTAGCGGGAATCAATGAGCAGTTCTTC. This translates into CASSHRLAGINEQFF.